Following are 14 T cell receptor beta chains from one sample sequenced in a study of graft-versus-host responses after intestinal transplantation. Profiling relied on immunoSEQ multiplex PCR, and the TCRdb table lists in-frame clones only, not all of them. The repertoire has 100,000 to 110,000 clones, approximately 84% of them found once; the top ten carry over 0.75%. Their antigen targets remain unknown. The input for sequencing was unstimulated CD4+ T cells sorted from spleen or lymph node cells, taken before transplant. The receptor source for this set is a human donor who was the organ donor for an intestinal transplant.

The table lists this clone with a few counts. V gene TRBV6-6 combines with J gene TRBJ1-2; weak D call: TRBD1 (6 bases). Germline V gene lookup returns CDR1 MNHNY and CDR2 SVGAGI (reference sequence). Trimming stripped 2 bases from V and 8 bases from J, with 9 bases between. The CDR3 sequence is 12 residues long. CDR3 DNA sequence: TGTGCCAGCAGTTACGGGGGGCGAGGCTACACCTTC. Its translation: CASSYGGRGYTF.

V and J are TRBV7-2 and TRBJ1-5; D not resolved. The V gene lost 6 bases and the J gene lost 3 bases, with 15 bases spanning the gap. The CDR3 sequence is 15 residues long. CDR1 SGHTA and CDR2 FQGNSA come from the germline V gene. As DNA, the CDR3 is TGTGCCAGCAGTATTGCCTCTACAGTCAATCAGCCCCAGCATTTT. Its protein product is CASSIASTVNQPQHF.

This rearrangement joins TRBV19 to TRBJ1-1, with D perhaps matching TRBD1 (6 bases). Germline V gene data show CDR1 as LNHDA and CDR2 as SQIVND (reference sequence). The CDR3 is 15 amino acids. Trimming took off 9 bases at V and 1 base at J, with 18 bases between the two ends. CDR3: CASRSGATWNTEAFF. CDR3 nucleotides: TGTGCCAGCAGGTCAGGGGCCACATGGAACACTGAAGCTTTCTTT.

The chain employs TRBV29-1 and TRBJ2-5; D ambiguous. Germline lookup yields CDR1 SQVTM and CDR2 ANQGSEA. Trimming stripped 4 bases from V and 1 base from J, with 7 bases between. There are 12 residues in the CDR3. The CDR3 nucleotides read TGCAGCGTTGGTGACACCCAAGAGACCCAGTACTTC. Residues: CSVGDTQETQYF.

The chain joins TRBV4-2 to TRBJ2-7; tentative D call: TRBD1 (5 bases). Germline V gene data show CDR1 as LGHNA and CDR2 as YNFKEQ. The length of the CDR3 is 13 residues. V dropped 1 base and J dropped 2 bases, with 6 bases sitting between them. DNA for the CDR3: TGTGCCAGCAGCCAAGGGACAACCTACGAGCAGTACTTC. Translated: CASSQGTTYEQYF.

The rearrangement joins TRBV19 to TRBJ2-6; perhaps D is TRBD1 or TRBD2 (6 bases each). The V gene's germline CDR1 is LNHDA and CDR2 SQIVND (reference sequence). Trimming cost V 5 bases and J 0 bases, with 17 bases left between them. CDR3 length: 18 residues. Here the CDR3 reads CASSPMGGDYSGANVLTF. CDR3 in DNA: TGTGCCAGTAGTCCCATGGGGGGCGATTACTCTGGGGCCAACGTCCTGACTTTC.

The chain has TRBV19 and TRBJ1-5, with a possible D match to TRBD1 (5 bases). Trimming shortened V by 8 bases and J by 1 base, and 24 bases separated the two germline ends. This CDR3 has 18 amino acids. Germline V gene data show CDR1 as LNHDA and CDR2 as SQIVND (reference sequence). CDR3 DNA sequence: TGTGCCAGTCTTAACACTGAGGGGACGGTCGGGAGCAATCAGCCCCAGCATTTT. It yields the protein CASLNTEGTVGSNQPQHF.

V usage is TRBV6-5 and J usage is TRBJ1-2, with 7 bases identical to TRBD1. The germline V gene has CDR1 MNHEY and CDR2 SVGAGI. This CDR3 region has 13 residues. V was clipped by 2 bases and J by 6 bases; unmatched bases: 3. The DNA of the CDR3 is TGTGCCAGCAGTTACAGACAGGGAAATGGCTACACCTTC. Amino acid sequence: CASSYRQGNGYTF.

This clone was found once. The chain links TRBV4-1 to TRBJ2-1; 11 bases map to TRBD2. The CDR3 has 15 residues. Per germline, CDR1 MGHRA and CDR2 YSYEKL. The V gene end was trimmed by 0 bases and the J gene end by 6 bases; junction bases not matched to a gene: 1. CDR3: CASSQDLAGGNEQFF. The CDR3 DNA follows: TGCGCCAGCAGCCAAGATCTAGCGGGGGGCAATGAGCAGTTCTTC.

The chain joins TRBV7-8 to TRBJ2-3, with TRBD2 as a possible D gene (6 bases). V was pared by 2 bases and J by 1 base, with 16 bases between. Germline V lookup: CDR1 SGHVS, CDR2 FQNEAQ. The CDR3 extends over 17 amino acids. CDR3 DNA sequence: TGTGCCAGCAGCTTACTCCCCTCTAGCGCCGGCACAGATACGCAGTATTTT. The encoded protein is CASSLLPSSAGTDTQYF.

The chain couples TRBV30 to TRBJ2-5; no clear D. Germline-derived CDR1 and CDR2 are GTSNPN and SVGIG (reference sequence). This CDR3 region has 14 residues. The V and J ends lost 1 base and 5 bases respectively, with 14 bases between them. As DNA, the CDR3 is TGTGCCTGGAGTGGTGGCAGGCAAGGGGAGACCCAGTACTTC. This sequence encodes CAWSGGRQGETQYF.

J is TRBJ1-4 and V is TRBV7-9, with 9 bases identical to TRBD1. Germline lookup yields CDR1 SEHNR and CDR2 FQNEAQ (reference sequence). V trimming: 4 bases; J trimming: 6 bases; junction bases outside the gene matches: 9. The CDR3 runs to 16 residues. In DNA form, the CDR3 reads TGTGCCAGCAGCTCCTACGGGACAGGGAAGGATGAAAAACTGTTTTTT. Protein sequence: CASSSYGTGKDEKLFF.

This chain links TRBV4-1 with TRBJ1-3; no clear D gene. CDR3 length: 13 amino acids. V dropped 0 bases and J dropped 4 bases, with 4 bases sitting between them. Germline V gives CDR1 MGHRA, CDR2 YSYEKL. CDR3 bases: TGCGCCAGCAGCCAAGATTTAGGAAACACCATATATTTT. Translated: CASSQDLGNTIYF.

This clone was seen a single time. This sequence joins TRBV10-3 and TRBJ1-1; no firm D call. This CDR3 spans 13 amino acids. The V end lost 2 bases, the J end lost 6 bases, and 10 bases lay between the germline ends. Per the germline V gene, CDR1 is ENHRY and CDR2 is SYGVKD. CDR3 loop: CAISEVASAEAFF. CDR3 DNA sequence: TGTGCCATCAGTGAGGTGGCGTCGGCTGAAGCTTTCTTT.